Below are 26 T cell receptor beta chains sequenced from a single sample in a study of neurological immune-mediated disorders. TCRdb redid the calling of the 5' RACE reads with MiXCR, one entry per CDR3 protein. Altogether about 76,000 distinct CDR3 sequences are present, roughly a sixth being singletons, with the ten largest covering roughly 15%. Sequencing was carried out using PBMCs. The receptors originated from a woman aged 40 to 55 in good health.

This clonotype has a count of ten or more. The chain employs TRBV12-3 or TRBV12-4 and TRBJ2-2; D uncertain. This CDR3 comprises 13 residues. V lost 6 bases and J 4 bases, leaving 9 bases between the germline ends. The CDR3 DNA reads as TGTGCCAGCAGGGCGATAGGCACCGGGGAGCTGTTTTTT. Translation: CASRAIGTGELFF.

This clonotype was seen many times. The rearrangement uses TRBV6-2 or TRBV6-3 and TRBJ2-1; 11 bases are shared with TRBD1. Germline V gene data show CDR1 as MNHEY and CDR2 as SVGEGT. The CDR3 covers 17 residues. The V and J ends lost 2 bases and 7 bases, in that order; junction bases with no gene match: 10. The DNA of the CDR3 is TGTGCCAGCAGTTACGGGCCCGGACAGGGGGCGCGGAATGAGCAGTTCTTC. Translated: CASSYGPGQGARNEQFF.

This clonotype was counted many times. The chain has TRBV15 and TRBJ1-4; D may be TRBD1 (5 bases). CDR1 and CDR2 from the germline V gene are LNHNV and YYDKDF (reference sequence). CDR3 size: 14 residues. V was clipped by 4 bases and J by 8 bases, with 14 bases between them. The CDR3 sequence is CATSINRMEEKLFF. CDR3 DNA: TGTGCCACCAGCATCAACAGGATGGAGGAAAAACTGTTTTTT. Full variable domain (rest looked up from reference TRBV15 and TRBJ1-4): DAMVIQNPRYQVTQFGKPVTLSCSQTLNHNVMYWYQQKSSQAPKLLFHYYDKDFNNEADTPDNFQSRRPNTSFCFLDIRSPGLGDTAMYLCATSINRMEEKLFFGSGTQLSVL.

At least ten counts were recorded for this clonotype. This sequence joins TRBV5-1 and TRBJ2-1; tentative D call: TRBD1 (5 bases). Germline V gives CDR1 SGHRS, CDR2 YFSETQ. V lost 6 bases to trimming and J lost 8 bases, with 18 bases between them. CDR3 length equals 14 residues. The CDR3 is CASTLVEGVDEQFF. Here the CDR3 DNA reads TGCGCCAGCACCCTGGTCGAAGGGGTCGATGAGCAGTTCTTC.

This clonotype was seen ten or more times. The chain carries TRBV12-5 and TRBJ2-1, with 10 bases fitting TRBD1. V lost 3 bases, J lost 5 bases, and 4 bases stayed unmatched. CDR3 size: 15 residues. Germline loops: CDR1 LGHNT, CDR2 FRNRAP. The CDR3 reads CASGLGTGANNEQFF. CDR3 coding DNA: TGTGCTAGTGGTTTAGGGACAGGGGCCAACAATGAGCAGTTCTTC.

This clonotype was seen ten or more times. This chain connects TRBV4-3 to TRBJ2-5; no clear D gene. V lost 0 bases and J lost 5, with 13 bases in between. This CDR3 region has 15 residues. Germline V CDR1 and CDR2: LGHNA, YSLEER. DNA of the CDR3: TGCGCCAGCAGCCAAGATTCGGGCCCCCGGGAGACCCAGTACTTC. Translated, it gives CASSQDSGPRETQYF.

This clonotype has at least ten counts. This chain links TRBV7-2 with TRBJ2-6, with no clear D. The length of the CDR3 is 14 residues. Trimming cost V 3 bases and J 4 bases, with 7 bases left between them. Germline CDR1 and CDR2: SGHTA and FQGNSA. In DNA form, the CDR3 reads TGTGCCAGCAGCTTCGCCGGGGGGGCCAACGTCCTGACTTTC. The encoded protein is CASSFAGGANVLTF.

Ten or more counts support this clonotype. V is TRBV20-1 and J is TRBJ1-6; 10 nucleotides agree with TRBD1. This CDR3 region has 17 residues. With V trimmed by 3 bases and J by 0 bases, 5 bases remained unmatched. CDR1 is DFQATT, CDR2 SNEGSKA, per germline (reference sequence). CDR3 loop: CSARGQGSGSYNSPLHF. DNA for the CDR3: TGCAGTGCTAGGGGACAGGGGAGTGGCTCCTATAATTCACCCCTCCACTTT.

This clonotype turned up a few times. This chain uses TRBV18 with TRBJ1-1; 8 nucleotides line up with TRBD1. J gave up 4 bases and V 5 bases, and 12 bases lay outside the gene matches. The germline V gene encodes CDR1 KGHSH and CDR2 LQKENI. The CDR3 is made up of 16 amino acids. CDR3 sequence (DNA): TGTGCCAGCTCAGGACAGGGTTTGAAGCCAATCACTGAAGCTTTCTTT. It yields the protein CASSGQGLKPITEAFF. Filled out from reference TRBV18 and TRBJ1-1, the complete variable domain reads NAGVMQNPRHLVRRRGQEARLRCSPMKGHSHVYWYRQLPEEGLKFMVYLQKENIIDESGMPKERFSAEFPKEGPSILRIQQVVRGDSAAYFCASSGQGLKPITEAFFGQGTRLTVV.

This clonotype showed up many times. The J gene is TRBJ1-1, the V gene TRBV5-1, with no clear D. V was trimmed by 4 bases and J by 4 bases, leaving 17 bases between them. The CDR3 runs to 15 residues. CDR1 and CDR2 from the germline V gene are SGHRS and YFSETQ. The CDR3 loop is CASSRVGPPTTEAFF. Written as DNA, the CDR3 is TGCGCCAGCAGCAGAGTCGGGCCTCCCACCACTGAAGCTTTCTTT. Full variable domain (rest looked up from reference TRBV5-1 and TRBJ1-1): KAGVTQTPRYLIKTRGQQVTLSCSPISGHRSVSWYQQTPGQGLQFLFEYFSETQRNKGNFPGRFSGRQFSNSRSEMNVSTLELGDSALYLCASSRVGPPTTEAFFGQGTRLTVV.

This clonotype showed up just once. A read error may be the cause here, since a much bigger clone is one base away. The chain has TRBV6-1 and TRBJ1-1; D ambiguous. This CDR3 is built from 15 residues. From germline, CDR1 is MNHNS and CDR2 SASEGT. The chain's CDR3 is CASSQLPSLNTDAFF. The CDR3 region has the DNA TGTGCCAGCAGCCAATTACCGTCACTGAACACTGACGCTTTCTTT.

This clonotype was recorded at least ten times. V is TRBV4-3 and J is TRBJ2-3; no clear D gene. V was trimmed by 4 bases and J by 1 base, leaving 9 bases between them. This CDR3 region has 14 residues. CDR1 is LGHNA, CDR2 YSLEER, per germline. Here the CDR3 reads CASSPLGGTDTQYF. The CDR3 DNA reads as TGCGCCAGCAGCCCTCTTGGGGGCACAGATACGCAGTATTTT.

This clonotype was observed at least ten times. The chain recombines TRBV6-5 with TRBJ2-3; 9 positions match TRBD2. The CDR3 sequence is 16 residues long. The V and J ends lost 0 bases and 5 bases, in that order; junction bases with no gene match: 6. Per germline, CDR1 MNHEY and CDR2 SVGAGI. DNA for the CDR3: TGTGCCAGCAGTTACTCGGCTAGCGGGATTGGAGATACGCAGTATTTT. Residues: CASSYSASGIGDTQYF.

This clonotype was counted at least ten times. The V and J genes are TRBV7-2 and TRBJ2-7; D is perhaps TRBD1 (7 bases). With 5 bases removed from V and 7 bases from J, the gap between germline ends came to 18 bases. CDR1 and CDR2 (germline): SGHTA, FQGNSA. The CDR3 runs 14 residues. The CDR3 sequence is CASSIIGQGGEQYF. Written as DNA, the CDR3 is TGTGCCAGCAGCATAATTGGGCAGGGGGGAGAGCAGTACTTC.

This clonotype was seen at least ten times. This chain links TRBV7-3 with TRBJ2-2; the D gene could be TRBD1 or TRBD2 (5 bases each). The CDR3 extends over 13 amino acids. Deletions cut 4 bases from V and 7 bases from J, with 10 bases between. From germline, CDR1 is SGHTA and CDR2 FQGTGA. CDR3 protein: CASSSLGDGELFF. As DNA, the CDR3 is TGTGCCAGCAGCTCGCTGGGGGACGGGGAGCTGTTTTTT.

This clonotype was found many times. The chain joins TRBV7-2 to TRBJ2-1, with D possibly TRBD1 on 5 matching bases. V lost 1 base to trimming and J lost 12 bases, with 10 bases between them. The germline CDR1 and CDR2 sequences are SGHTA and FQGNSA. The CDR3 totals 12 residues. The DNA of the CDR3 is TGTGCCAGCAGCTTAGTAGGGGTCGGGCAGTTCTTC. Amino acids: CASSLVGVGQFF.

This clonotype was detected many times. This chain links TRBV20-1 with TRBJ2-3; D is perhaps TRBD1 (5 bases). V gave up 0 bases and J gave up 5 bases, with 12 bases separating them. This CDR3 is built from 14 residues. In germline, CDR1 is DFQATT, CDR2 SNEGSKA (reference sequence). The CDR3 DNA sequence: TGCAGTGCTAGAGAGGGTAGTAGGGGAGATACGCAGTATTTT. This translates into CSAREGSRGDTQYF.

There are many counts of this clonotype. The chain is built from TRBV5-6 and TRBJ1-2, with a tentative D call TRBD1 (5 bases). The CDR3 is 16 residues long. The germline V gene encodes CDR1 SGHDT and CDR2 YYEEEE. The V and J ends lost 2 bases and 1 base respectively, with 15 bases between them. The CDR3 sequence: CASSLLGDSGNYGYTF. CDR3 nucleotides: TGTGCCAGCAGCTTACTAGGGGATAGCGGTAACTATGGCTACACCTTC.

This clonotype was counted many times. The gene calls are TRBV4-3 and TRBJ1-1; D ambiguous. V lost 3 bases and J lost 2, with 13 bases in between. CDR1 and CDR2 (germline): LGHNA, YSLEER. CDR3 length: 15 residues. CDR3 in DNA: TGCGCCAGCAGCCAGGACCGAGCGCTAAACACTGAAGCTTTCTTT. Translated: CASSQDRALNTEAFF.

This clonotype was counted many times. This chain joins TRBV12-3 or TRBV12-4 and TRBJ1-5; unclear D gene. V was trimmed by 1 base and J by 1 base, leaving 5 bases between them. There are 14 residues in the CDR3. The CDR3, as DNA: TGTGCCAGCAGTTTAGGACCGAGCAATCAGCCCCAGCATTTT. Its translation: CASSLGPSNQPQHF.

This clonotype was found many times. J is TRBJ2-2 and V is TRBV4-1; weak D call: TRBD2 (5 bases). The CDR3 spans 13 residues. Germline V gene sequence: CDR1 MGHRA, CDR2 YSYEKL. Trimming shortened V by 1 base and J by 6 bases, and 6 bases separated the two germline ends. The CDR3 region is CASSQASPGELFF. CDR3 nucleotide sequence: TGCGCCAGCAGCCAAGCTAGCCCCGGGGAGCTGTTTTTT.

This clonotype appeared many times. This rearrangement joins TRBV4-3 to TRBJ1-3; weak D call: TRBD1 (5 bases). Germline V lookup: CDR1 LGHNA, CDR2 YSLEER. The CDR3 sequence is 15 residues long. Trimming removed 1 base from V and 2 bases from J, with 9 bases in between. Here the CDR3 reads CASSQGDDAGNTIYF. CDR3 in DNA: TGCGCCAGCAGCCAAGGGGACGACGCTGGAAACACCATATATTTT.

This clonotype was detected many times. V gene TRBV6-5 combines with J gene TRBJ1-1; D remains ambiguous. This CDR3 contains 13 residues. V was trimmed by 0 bases and J by 7 bases, leaving 9 bases between them. CDR1 is MNHEY and CDR2 is SVGAGI in the germline V gene. The CDR3 reads CASSYSWGNEAFF. CDR3 bases: TGTGCCAGCAGTTACTCGTGGGGAAATGAAGCTTTCTTT.

Of note for this clonotype: Being one base from a much bigger clone, this may be a read error. This chain uses TRBV20-1 with TRBJ1-4, with TRBD1 as a possible D gene (5 bases). The germline V gene has CDR1 DFQATT and CDR2 SNEGSKA (reference sequence). The CDR3 contains 14 residues. For the CDR3, the DNA is TGCAGTGCTAGAGATAGGCTTGGGGGTGAAAATTGGTATTTT. Its protein product is CSARDRLGGENWYF.

This clonotype occurred many times. The chain is built from TRBV7-2 and TRBJ2-7; TRBD2 matches 10 bases. The germline CDR1 and CDR2 sequences are SGHTA and FQGNSA. There are 18 residues in the CDR3. The V segment lost 0 bases and the J segment 2 bases; nucleotides outside the gene matches: 10. This CDR3 reads CASSLAISGGFGPYEQYV. CDR3 nucleotides: TGTGCCAGCAGCTTAGCGATTAGCGGGGGGTTCGGACCCTACGAGCAGTACGTC.

This clonotype was found many times. V and J are TRBV5-1 and TRBJ2-1, with D hard to call. Trimming removed 2 bases from V and 2 bases from J, with 11 bases in between. The CDR3 is 15 amino acids. Per the germline V gene, CDR1 is SGHRS and CDR2 is YFSETQ. In nucleotides, the CDR3 is TGCGCCAGCAGCTTAGGGCATGGCCCCTACAATGAGCAGTTCTTC. This codes for CASSLGHGPYNEQFF.